This T cell receptor beta chain stems from a study of OX40 agonist ivuxolimab in advanced cancers. Study details: Eligibility admitted prior anti-PD-1, anti-PD-L1 or anti-CTLA-4 therapy; 40% had some.

Per the germline V gene, CDR1 is MDHEN and CDR2 is SYDVKM. This CDR3 is built from 14 residues. V shed 7 bases, J shed 4 bases, and the junction held 5 bases outside the gene matches. TCRdb keeps only in-frame clones here, not all; method: immunoSEQ multiplex PCR. The table has 70,000 to 95,000 clones, around 84% seen once. Blood draws occurred at baseline, cycle 4 day 1, and cycle 7 day 1. The chain carries TRBV28 and TRBJ1-3; 9 nucleotides line up with TRBD1. This specimen consisted of CD4+ or CD8+ T cells sorted from blood, obtained in a trial of the OX40 agonist ivuxolimab. This TCR was recovered from an adult with an advanced solid tumor such as melanoma, head and neck, liver or kidney cancer. The CDR3: CASTTQGAGNTIYF. In DNA, the CDR3 is TGTGCCAGCACGACACAGGGGGCGGGAAACACCATATATTTT.